These T cell receptor beta chains were read from a single sample in a study of blood T cell repertoires in COVID-19. Produced via immunoSEQ multiplex PCR; TCRdb's table is partial and in-frame only. The table lists around 190,000 clones, roughly 84% of them singletons, with under 4% in the top ten. The specimen was PBMCs or T cells enriched from blood (not recorded which). These receptor sequences come from a woman in her twenties or thirties who had been exposed to COVID-19. Each CDR3 is given with its conserved first and last residue. The D gene is left open where the match is weak. Rows may omit the clone size; those that give it use once, few, many or a size class.

cdr3_length clone_size j_call d_call v_call cdr3_aa cdr3_nt
14 . TRBJ1-2 . TRBV11-2 CASSPGGGGYGYTF TGTGCCAGCAGCCCCGGGGGGGGAGGCTATGGCTACACCTTC
13 . TRBJ2-7 . TRBV6-5 CASKAGLFYEQYF TGTGCCAGCAAGGCCGGACTTTTCTACGAGCAGTACTTC
13 once TRBJ1-1 . TRBV6-5 CASSPPDRAEAFF TGTGCCAGCAGTCCCCCCGACAGAGCTGAAGCTTTCTTT
12 . TRBJ1-1 . TRBV30 CALDDMNTEAFF TGTGCTTTAGACGACATGAACACTGAAGCTTTCTTT
17 few TRBJ1-1 . TRBV18 CASSTPQGWGMNTEAFF TGTGCCAGCTCAACACCTCAGGGCTGGGGAATGAACACTGAAGCTTTCTTT
15 . TRBJ2-3 . TRBV5-1 CASSLALASTDTQYF TGCGCCAGCAGCTTGGCATTAGCGAGCACAGATACGCAGTATTTT
14 . TRBJ1-2 . TRBV7-2 CASSLRSASYGYTF TGTGCCAGCAGCTTGAGGTCTGCGAGCTATGGCTACACCTTC
14 . TRBJ2-1 TRBD2 TRBV27 CASTAGGSGIEQFF TGTGCCAGCACCGCGGGGGGATCGGGTATTGAGCAGTTCTTC
15 . TRBJ1-2 . TRBV28 CASSLSGFLAYGYTF TGTGCCAGCTCGCTCTCAGGGTTTCTCGCCTATGGCTACACCTTC
12 . TRBJ1-1 . TRBV19 CASSGRVTEAFF TGTGCCAGTAGTGGCAGGGTAACTGAAGCTTTCTTT
16 . TRBJ1-2 TRBD1 TRBV7-9 CASSKQRDRVDYGYTF TGTGCCAGCAGCAAACAACGGGACAGGGTGGACTATGGCTACACCTTC
15 . TRBJ1-5 TRBD1 TRBV16 CASSRPDRGNQPQHF TGTGCCAGCAGCCGCCCGGACAGGGGGAATCAGCCCCAGCATTTT
13 . TRBJ2-2 . TRBV5-1 CASRPTGSGELFF TGCGCCAGCAGGCCTACAGGGTCCGGGGAGCTGTTTTTT
17 . TRBJ1-6 TRBD1 TRBV5-1 CASSRTVGDSPNSPLHF TGCGCCAGCAGCCGAACCGTTGGGGACAGTCCTAATTCACCCCTCCACTTT
12 . TRBJ2-7 . TRBV7-9 CASSFGAYEQYF TGTGCCAGCAGCTTCGGGGCCTACGAGCAGTACTTC
15 . TRBJ1-4 . TRBV15 CATSGAGRANEKLFF TGTGCCACCAGCGGGGCGGGACGGGCTAATGAAAAACTGTTTTTT
16 . TRBJ2-3 TRBD2 TRBV18 CASSPWLAGDTDTQYF TGTGCCAGCTCACCATGGCTAGCGGGGGACACAGATACGCAGTATTTT
16 once TRBJ1-1 . TRBV7-9 CASSLGQAQKDTEAFF TGTGCCAGCAGCTTAGGACAGGCGCAGAAGGACACTGAAGCTTTCTTT
13 . TRBJ2-5 . TRBV28 CASSLLGGATQYF TGTGCCAGCAGTTTACTAGGGGGGGCGACCCAGTACTTC
16 . TRBJ1-6 TRBD1 TRBV11-2 CASSLDPGQGNSPLHF TGTGCCAGCAGCTTAGATCCGGGACAGGGAAATTCACCCCTCCACTTT
14 . TRBJ2-5 . TRBV10-3 CAISESAGEETQYF TGTGCCATCAGTGAGTCGGCAGGGGAAGAGACCCAGTACTTC
17 . TRBJ2-5 . TRBV7-6 CASSLRAWTTYQETQYF TGTGCCAGCAGCCTTAGAGCCTGGACTACGTATCAAGAGACCCAGTACTTC
18 . TRBJ1-5 . TRBV6-2/TRBV6-3 CASSYRVWDIRTNQPQHF TGTGCCAGCAGTTACCGAGTTTGGGACATTAGGACCAATCAGCCCCAGCATTTT
13 . TRBJ1-6 . TRBV11-2 CASSFTGPSPLHF TGTGCCAGCAGCTTCACAGGGCCTTCACCCCTCCACTTT
13 . TRBJ1-2 . TRBV21-1 CASNRGTPEGYTF TGTGCCAGCAATCGGGGGACCCCTGAGGGCTACACCTTC
15 . TRBJ1-5 TRBD1 TRBV10-3 CAISDGGQPNQPQHF TGTGCCATCAGTGATGGGGGACAGCCAAATCAGCCCCAGCATTTT
15 . TRBJ2-5 TRBD2 TRBV9 CASSVGNSGRETQYF TGTGCCAGCAGCGTCGGTAATAGCGGGAGGGAGACCCAGTACTTC
17 . TRBJ2-3 . TRBV15 CATSRDHYVSSTDTQYF TGTGCCACCAGCAGAGATCACTATGTTTCTAGCACAGATACGCAGTATTTT
13 . TRBJ2-7 . TRBV2 CASSFSGHYEQYF TGTGCCAGCAGTTTTTCAGGTCACTACGAGCAGTACTTC
19 . TRBJ2-5 . TRBV4-2 CASSQRGSSRAGFPETQYF TGTGCCAGCAGCCAACGTGGGTCGAGTCGGGCGGGTTTTCCGGAGACCCAGTACTTC